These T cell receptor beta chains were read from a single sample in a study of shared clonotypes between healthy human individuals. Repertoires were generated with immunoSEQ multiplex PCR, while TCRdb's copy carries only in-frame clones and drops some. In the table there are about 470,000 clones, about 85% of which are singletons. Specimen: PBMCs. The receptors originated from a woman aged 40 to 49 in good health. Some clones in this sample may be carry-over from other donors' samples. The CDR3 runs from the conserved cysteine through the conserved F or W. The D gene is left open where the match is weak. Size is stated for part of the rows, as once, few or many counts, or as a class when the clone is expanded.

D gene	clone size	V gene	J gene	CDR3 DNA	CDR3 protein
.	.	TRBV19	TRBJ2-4	TGTGCCAGTAAGCCCAGGCTAGCCAAAAACATTCAGTACTTC	CASKPRLAKNIQYF
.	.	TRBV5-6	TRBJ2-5	TGTGCCAGCAGCTTGACCAACAACCAAGAGACCCAGTACTTC	CASSLTNNQETQYF
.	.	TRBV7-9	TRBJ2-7	TGTGCCAGCAGTGTCGGGGATGGGGAGCAGTACTTC	CASSVGDGEQYF
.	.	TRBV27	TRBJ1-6	TGTGCCAGCAGTACCCGACAACGCTATAATTCACCCCTCCACTTT	CASSTRQRYNSPLHF
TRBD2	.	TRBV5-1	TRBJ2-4	TGCGCCAGCAGTTACTCGGCGGGAGAGGGTGGCATTCAGTACTTC	CASSYSAGEGGIQYF
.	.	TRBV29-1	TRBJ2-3	TGCAGCGCCCGGACGAGCACAGATACGCAGTATTTT	CSARTSTDTQYF
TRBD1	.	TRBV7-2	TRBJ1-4	TGTGCCAGCAGCCTACTGGCAGGGGGCAGGGAAAAACTGTTTTTT	CASSLLAGGREKLFF
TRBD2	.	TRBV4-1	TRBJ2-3	TGCGCCAGCAGCCAAAGAATGGGACTAGCGTCTAGCACAGATACGCAGTATTTT	CASSQRMGLASSTDTQYF
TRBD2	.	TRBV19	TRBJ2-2	TGTGCCCGATGGAGGGACTATAGGTTCCTCGGGGAGCTGTTTTTT	CARWRDYRFLGELFF
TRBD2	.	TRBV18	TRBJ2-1	TGTGCCAGCTCACTAGGGGCGGGAGGCTCCTACAATGAGCAGTTCTTC	CASSLGAGGSYNEQFF
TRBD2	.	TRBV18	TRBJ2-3	TGTGCCAGCTCACCCGTAGCGGGGAGGGCCCTCGATACGCAGTATTTT	CASSPVAGRALDTQYF
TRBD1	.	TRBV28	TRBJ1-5	TGTGCCAGCACCTTTATCCTACAGGGGGCGCTAGGGCAGCCCCAGCATTTT	CASTFILQGALGQPQHF
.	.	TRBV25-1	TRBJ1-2	TGTGCCAGCAGCCCTGGGACTTTTAACTATGGCTACACCTTC	CASSPGTFNYGYTF
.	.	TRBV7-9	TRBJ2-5	TGTGCCAGCAGCTTAGCCGGCAGGGGTTGGGAGACCCAGTACTTC	CASSLAGRGWETQYF
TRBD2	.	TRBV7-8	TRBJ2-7	TGTGCCAGCAGCTTAGGGGGACTAGCGGGAGCTTATAGCTCCTACGAGCAGTACTTC	CASSLGGLAGAYSSYEQYF
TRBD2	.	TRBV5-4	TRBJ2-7	TGTGCCAGCAGCTGGACTAGGGGATCCTACGAGCAGTACTTC	CASSWTRGSYEQYF
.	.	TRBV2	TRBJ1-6	TGTGCCAGCAGGGACAATTCACCCCTCCACTTT	CASRDNSPLHF
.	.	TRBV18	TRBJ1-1	TGTGCCAGCTCATGGACGAACACTGAAGCTTTCTTT	CASSWTNTEAFF
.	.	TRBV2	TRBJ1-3	TGTGCCAGCAGTGAGGGTCGGGGGATATCTGGAAACACCATATATTTT	CASSEGRGISGNTIYF
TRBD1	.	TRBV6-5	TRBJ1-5	TGTGCCAGCGGCCATCGGGACAGGGGTCAGCCCCAGCATTTT	CASGHRDRGQPQHF
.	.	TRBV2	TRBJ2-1	TGTGCCAGCAGTGAGGCATCTTACAATGAGCAGTTCTTC	CASSEASYNEQFF
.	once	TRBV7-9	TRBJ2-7	TGTGCCAGCAGCTTTGGCCGCCAGCCCTACGAGCAGTACTTC	CASSFGRQPYEQYF
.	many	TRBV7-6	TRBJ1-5	TGTGCCAGCAGCTTAGCGGAGGATCAGCCCCAGCATTTT	CASSLAEDQPQHF